Sequencing of this TCR beta chain was carried out in a study of T cells after somatic rescue of genetic block. Produced via immunoSEQ multiplex PCR; TCRdb's table is partial and in-frame only. The sample comprises about 15,000 clones, 72% of which are singletons, and around 14% rests with the top ten. V was clipped by 1 base and J by 6 bases; unmatched bases: 5. This CDR3 is 15 amino acids long. Germline assignment: CDR1 MGHDK and CDR2 SYGVNS. The chain links TRBV25-1 to TRBJ2-7, with 11 positions matching TRBD2. This clonotype was sampled from a boy younger than 18. The sample taken for sequencing was peripheral blood mononuclear cells (PBMCs). This CDR3 is CASSEFVTSGSEQYF. In DNA, the CDR3 is TGTGCCAGCAGTGAATTCGTCACTAGCGGGAGCGAGCAGTACTTC.